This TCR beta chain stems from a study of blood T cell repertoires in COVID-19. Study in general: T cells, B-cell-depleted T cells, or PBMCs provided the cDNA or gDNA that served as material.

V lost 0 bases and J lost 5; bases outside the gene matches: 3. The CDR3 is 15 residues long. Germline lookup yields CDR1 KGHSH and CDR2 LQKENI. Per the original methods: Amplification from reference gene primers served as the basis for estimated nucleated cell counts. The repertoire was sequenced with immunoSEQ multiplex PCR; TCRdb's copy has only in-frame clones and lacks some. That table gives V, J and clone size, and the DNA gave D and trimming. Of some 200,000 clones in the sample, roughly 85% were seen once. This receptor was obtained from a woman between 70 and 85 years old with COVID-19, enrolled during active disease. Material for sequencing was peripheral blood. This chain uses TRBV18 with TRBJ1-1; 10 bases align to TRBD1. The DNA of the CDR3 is TGTGCCAGCTCACCACCGGACAGGGGGGGGACTGAAGCTTTCTTT. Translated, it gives CASSPPDRGGTEAFF. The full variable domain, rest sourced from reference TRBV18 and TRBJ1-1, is NAGVMQNPRHLVRRRGQEARLRCSPMKGHSHVYWYRQLPEEGLKFMVYLQKENIIDESGMPKERFSAEFPKEGPSILRIQQVVRGDSAAYFCASSPPDRGGTEAFFGQGTRLTVV.